This T cell receptor (beta chain) originates from a study of response to subunit inactivated influenza vaccine. Study observations and caveats: The study's authors posited that every seasonal influenza vaccination enlists few new T cells.

The ends were cut back, 5 bases at V and 3 bases at J, with 13 bases in the middle. The CDR3 spans 14 residues. From germline, CDR1 is SEHNR and CDR2 FQNEAQ (reference sequence). This clonotype was counted many times. Its target is unknown. One entry per CDR3 protein results from TCRdb running MiXCR on the RT-PCR reads. The data show about 700,000 distinct CDR3 sequences, 15% to 18% seen once. This clonotype was sampled from a man aged 45-65 years who received an inactivated influenza vaccine. The source material was PBMCs from blood, sampled about 13 days after vaccination. The V call is TRBV7-9, the J call TRBJ1-1; D uncertain. This CDR3 is CASSQAVGDTEAFF. CDR3 bases: TGTGCCAGCAGCCAAGCCGTCGGGGACACTGAAGCTTTCTTT.